Listed below are T cell receptor beta chains from one sample, sequenced in a study of shared clonotypes between healthy human individuals. Assay: immunoSEQ multiplex PCR; the TCRdb copy retains only in-frame clones and omits some. The data hold a few million clones, with 93% observed a single time. What was sequenced was naive CD4+ T cells from PBMCs. The receptors originated from a man younger than 35 in good health. Some clones in this sample may be carry-over from other donors' samples. The conserved cysteine and the conserved F or W are not part of the CDR3 here. Part of the rows lack a size; the others show once, few, many or a class for expanded clones.

abundance: NA
j_gene: TRBJ1-3
v_gene: TRBV2
CDR3aa: ASTPQGLSYSGNTIY

abundance: NA
j_gene: TRBJ2-1
v_gene: TRBV18
CDR3aa: ASSHPALGYNEQF

abundance: NA
j_gene: TRBJ2-2
v_gene: TRBV9
CDR3aa: ASSVPSNTGELF

abundance: once
j_gene: TRBJ2-1
v_gene: TRBV28
CDR3aa: ASSRQGIEQF

abundance: few
j_gene: TRBJ1-1
v_gene: TRBV12-5
CDR3aa: ASGFGNTEAF

abundance: NA
j_gene: TRBJ2-7
v_gene: TRBV28
CDR3aa: ASRTGGLIYEQY

abundance: NA
j_gene: TRBJ2-2
v_gene: TRBV5-1
CDR3aa: ASSLVSGGAAGELF

abundance: few
j_gene: TRBJ1-1
v_gene: TRBV7-9
CDR3aa: ASSFGEMNTEAF

abundance: NA
j_gene: TRBJ2-7
v_gene: TRBV11-3
CDR3aa: ASSPRGADSYEQY

abundance: NA
j_gene: TRBJ2-5
v_gene: TRBV28
CDR3aa: ASSYSGTGGETQY

abundance: NA
j_gene: TRBJ2-5
v_gene: TRBV25-1
CDR3aa: ASSWDQETQY

abundance: NA
j_gene: TRBJ2-7
v_gene: TRBV21-1
CDR3aa: ASSNRAGENHEQY

abundance: NA
j_gene: TRBJ2-2
v_gene: TRBV30
CDR3aa: AWSPHPTRASFPGELF

abundance: NA
j_gene: TRBJ1-1
v_gene: TRBV18
CDR3aa: ASSPRNPGQGEAF

abundance: NA
j_gene: TRBJ1-1
v_gene: TRBV15
CDR3aa: ATSRDRAPFGAF

abundance: NA
j_gene: TRBJ2-7
v_gene: TRBV5-1
CDR3aa: ASSLVVTEEQY

abundance: NA
j_gene: TRBJ2-7
v_gene: TRBV18
CDR3aa: ASSPNREGYEQY

abundance: NA
j_gene: TRBJ2-5
v_gene: TRBV5-6
CDR3aa: ASSFTLQGARSLETQY

abundance: NA
j_gene: TRBJ2-6
v_gene: TRBV7-6
CDR3aa: ASSLARQTGANVLT

abundance: NA
j_gene: TRBJ1-1
v_gene: TRBV19
CDR3aa: ASSATVNTEAF

abundance: NA
j_gene: TRBJ2-1
v_gene: TRBV7-3
CDR3aa: ASSLLAGVYNEQF

abundance: once
j_gene: TRBJ2-6
v_gene: TRBV19
CDR3aa: ASSIESQGWYPGANVLT

abundance: NA
j_gene: TRBJ2-5
v_gene: TRBV7-6
CDR3aa: ASSLRGLAGLQETQY

abundance: NA
j_gene: TRBJ2-7
v_gene: TRBV28
CDR3aa: ASISGKSSYEQY

abundance: few
j_gene: TRBJ1-1
v_gene: TRBV30
CDR3aa: AWSARARNTEAF

abundance: NA
j_gene: TRBJ1-5
v_gene: TRBV28
CDR3aa: ASSPRARGGIQPQH

abundance: NA
j_gene: TRBJ2-7
v_gene: TRBV5-1
CDR3aa: ASSLGTGPYEQY

abundance: NA
j_gene: NA
v_gene: TRBV5-6
CDR3aa: ASSYDLAGGPYEQY

abundance: NA
j_gene: TRBJ1-1
v_gene: TRBV19
CDR3aa: ASSRRVGTEAF

abundance: NA
j_gene: TRBJ1-3
v_gene: TRBV7-9
CDR3aa: ASSSGGSLAGNTIY

abundance: NA
j_gene: TRBJ2-2
v_gene: TRBV7-2
CDR3aa: ASSLAGRGHSSIGELF

abundance: NA
j_gene: NA
v_gene: TRBV18
CDR3aa: ASSIERYEQY

abundance: few
j_gene: TRBJ2-5
v_gene: TRBV28
CDR3aa: ASARKLARETQY

abundance: NA
j_gene: TRBJ2-1
v_gene: TRBV27
CDR3aa: ASSSPPSGRAYNEQF

abundance: NA
j_gene: TRBJ2-1
v_gene: TRBV5-6
CDR3aa: ASSLIWRSLSYNEQF

abundance: NA
j_gene: TRBJ2-3
v_gene: TRBV9
CDR3aa: ASSVAGDADTQY

abundance: NA
j_gene: TRBJ1-2
v_gene: TRBV16
CDR3aa: ASSQTGGYINYGYT

abundance: NA
j_gene: TRBJ1-4
v_gene: TRBV27
CDR3aa: ASSYAQGREKLF

abundance: NA
j_gene: TRBJ1-1
v_gene: TRBV27
CDR3aa: ASSFRTGQNTEAF

abundance: NA
j_gene: TRBJ1-5
v_gene: TRBV27
CDR3aa: ASSLLVGLDQPQH

abundance: NA
j_gene: TRBJ2-1
v_gene: TRBV5-1
CDR3aa: ASSLEPSGDYNEQF

abundance: NA
j_gene: TRBJ1-2
v_gene: TRBV30
CDR3aa: AWRGSGYT